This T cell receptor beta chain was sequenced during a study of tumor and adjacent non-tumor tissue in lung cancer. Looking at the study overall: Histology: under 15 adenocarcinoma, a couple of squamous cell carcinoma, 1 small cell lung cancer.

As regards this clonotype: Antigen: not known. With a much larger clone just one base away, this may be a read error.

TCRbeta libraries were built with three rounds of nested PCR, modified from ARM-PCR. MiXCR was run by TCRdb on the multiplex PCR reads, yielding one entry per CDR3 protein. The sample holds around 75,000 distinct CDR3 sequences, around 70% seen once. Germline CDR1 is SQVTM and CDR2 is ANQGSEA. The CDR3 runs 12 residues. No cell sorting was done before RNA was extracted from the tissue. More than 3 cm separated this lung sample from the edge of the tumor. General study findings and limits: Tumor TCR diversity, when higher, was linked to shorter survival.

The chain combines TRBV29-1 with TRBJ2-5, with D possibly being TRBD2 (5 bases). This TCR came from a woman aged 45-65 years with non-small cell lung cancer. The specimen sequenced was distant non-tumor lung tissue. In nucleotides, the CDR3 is TGCAACGTTGAGCCGGGAACAGAGACCCAGTACTTC. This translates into CNVEPGTETQYF.